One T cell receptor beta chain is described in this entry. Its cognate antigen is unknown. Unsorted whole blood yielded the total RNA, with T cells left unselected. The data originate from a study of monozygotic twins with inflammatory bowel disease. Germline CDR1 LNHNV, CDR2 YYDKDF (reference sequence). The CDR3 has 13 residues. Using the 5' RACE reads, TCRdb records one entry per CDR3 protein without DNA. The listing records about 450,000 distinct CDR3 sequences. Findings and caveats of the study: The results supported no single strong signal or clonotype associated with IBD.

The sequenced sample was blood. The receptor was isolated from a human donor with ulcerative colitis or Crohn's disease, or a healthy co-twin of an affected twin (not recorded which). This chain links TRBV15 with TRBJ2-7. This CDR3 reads CATSTFQSYEQYF.